This TCR beta chain was sequenced during a study of blood T cells in healthy people across ages. Study results and caveats: Donor CMV infection status was unknown, possibly confounding age-related changes in expanded clonotypes.

Sample-barcoded 5' priming and a J-beta primer mix drove a second PCR of 7 to 11 cycles. A template-switch adaptor with 12 random nucleotides tagged each cDNA molecule. Each CDR3 protein is one row after TCRdb ran MiXCR on the 5' RACE reads. This sample yields fewer than 2,000,000 distinct CDR3 sequences, of which approximately 40% are seen a single time; approximately 22% belongs to the top ten. Germline CDR1 reads SEHNR; CDR2 reads FQNEAQ (reference sequence). V was pared by 1 base and J by 8 bases, with 8 bases between. The CDR3 is 12 residues long. Remarks on this clonotype: Its target is unknown.

This TCR was recovered from a human donor in good health. The V call is TRBV7-9, the J call TRBJ1-2; D not resolved. The material sequenced was blood. CDR3 bases: TGTGCCAGCAGCTTAGACTTTGGCGGCTACACCTTC. This codes for CASSLDFGGYTF.